One and the same sample provided the 23 T cell receptor beta chains below, sequenced in a study of T-cell reconstitution after alpha-beta-depleted transplantation in children. Preparation of the TCRbeta library was carried out with unique molecular identifiers. TCRdb called the PCR reads again in MiXCR, with one record for every CDR3 protein. The sample has about 120,000 distinct CDR3 sequences; 20% to 25% are singletons. Sequenced material: PBMCs, mostly from graft donor cells, taken 180 days after TCRalphabeta/CD19-depleted stem cell transplant. The receptors were sampled from a male patient aged 2-15 years who had a stem cell transplant for chronic granulomatous disease, so the T cells may come from the graft donor.

The table lists this clonotype with many counts. The CDR3 sequence is CASSSGGRSSYEQYF. In nucleotides, the CDR3 is TGTGCCAGCAGCAGCGGCGGCCGAAGCTCCTACGAGCAGTACTTC. The gene calls are TRBV5-5 and TRBJ2-7, with D possibly TRBD2 on 5 matching bases. The germline V gene encodes CDR1 SGHKS and CDR2 YYEKEE (reference sequence). The CDR3 runs 15 residues. V dropped 4 bases and J dropped 0 bases, with 14 bases sitting between them. Complete variable domain (other parts from reference TRBV5-5 and TRBJ2-7): DAGVTQSPTHLIKTRGQQVTLRCSPISGHKSVSWYQQVLGQGPQFIFQYYEKEERGRGNFPDRFSARQFPNYSSELNVNALLLGDSALYLCASSSGGRSSYEQYFGPGTRLTVT.

This clonotype has ten or more counts. The rearrangement joins TRBV2 to TRBJ1-6; D ambiguous. This CDR3 is built from 13 residues. Deletions cut 7 bases from V and 7 bases from J, with 11 bases between. Germline V CDR1 and CDR2: SNHLY, FYNNEI. CDR3 coding DNA: TGTGCCAGCATCGGCGGCCCCAATTCACCCCTCCACTTT. Its translation: CASIGGPNSPLHF.

This clonotype has ten or more counts. The rearrangement uses TRBV29-1 and TRBJ2-7; 12 nucleotides align to TRBD1. This CDR3 is built from 14 residues. Trimming removed 3 bases from V and 4 bases from J; junction bases left unmatched: 4. Germline V lookup: CDR1 SQVTM, CDR2 ANQGSEA. The CDR3 sequence is CSVEGTGGSYEQYF. The CDR3 DNA follows: TGCAGCGTTGAGGGGACAGGGGGCAGTTACGAGCAGTACTTC.

This clonotype has ten or more counts. The chain has TRBV20-1 and TRBJ1-2; TRBD1 aligns across 7 bases. The CDR3 is 12 amino acids. J was trimmed by 7 bases and V by 5 bases; bases with no gene match: 7. In germline, CDR1 is DFQATT, CDR2 SNEGSKA (reference sequence). As DNA, the CDR3 is TGCAGTGCTTCTAAGGGGGCTCCTGGCTACACCTTC. Residues: CSASKGAPGYTF.

The chain has TRBV12-3 or TRBV12-4 and TRBJ1-5; tentatively, D is TRBD1 (5 bases). V lost 2 bases and J lost 2, with 19 bases in between. There are 18 residues in the CDR3. In nucleotides, the CDR3 is TGTGCCAGCAGTTTAATAAGGGGTGTGGGAGGGGGCAATCAGCCCCAGCATTTT. Protein sequence: CASSLIRGVGGGNQPQHF.

V is TRBV5-1 and J is TRBJ2-7; 7 nucleotides match TRBD2. Looked up from germline, CDR1 is SGHRS and CDR2 is YFSETQ. This CDR3 spans 15 amino acids. The ends lost 0 bases at V and 4 bases at J; junction bases unmatched: 7. The CDR3: CASSLDGGSGYEQYF. The CDR3 DNA reads as TGCGCCAGCAGCTTGGATGGCGGGAGCGGGTACGAGCAGTACTTC.

This clonotype was observed at least ten times. The CDR3 nucleotides are TGCAGTGCTGCGTGGGCATCTGGGGCCAACGTCCTGACTTTC. Encoded protein: CSAAWASGANVLTF. This chain links TRBV20-1 with TRBJ2-6, with D uncertain. The CDR3 contains 14 residues. V was pared by 5 bases and J by 1 base, with 9 bases between. Germline V CDR1 and CDR2: DFQATT, SNEGSKA (reference sequence).

V and J are TRBV12-3 or TRBV12-4 and TRBJ1-3; D unresolved. There are 14 residues in the CDR3. Trimming took off 2 bases at V and 3 bases at J, with 8 bases between the two ends. CDR3 sequence reads: CASSLRRVGNTIYF. DNA of the CDR3: TGTGCCAGCAGTTTAAGGCGGGTTGGAAACACCATATATTTT.

This clonotype was counted at least ten times. An end of the junction differs from the germline gene, which may be a read error. The J gene is TRBJ2-5, the V gene TRBV29-1, with no clear D. The CDR3 extends over 12 amino acids. Germline V lookup: CDR1 SQVTM, CDR2 ANQGSEA. The DNA of the CDR3 is TGCAGCGTTGGGCAGACCCAAGAGAGCCAGTACTTC. This gives the protein CSVGQTQESQYF.

This clonotype was recorded many times. The chain joins TRBV20-1 to TRBJ1-2; no firm D call. The CDR3 totals 12 residues. CDR1 is DFQATT and CDR2 is SNEGSKA in the germline V gene (reference sequence). V lost 6 bases and J 2 bases, leaving 10 bases between the germline ends. The CDR3 bases are TGCAGTGCCACTGACGGAAACTATGGCTACACCTTC. Its protein is CSATDGNYGYTF.

The chain is built from TRBV12-3 or TRBV12-4 and TRBJ2-3, with a weak D call TRBD2 (5 bases). V was cut by 7 bases and J by 0 bases, with 11 bases left in between. This CDR3 has 14 amino acids. The CDR3 sequence is CASIGGGSTDTQYF. The DNA for the CDR3 is TGTGCCAGCATAGGTGGAGGTAGCACAGATACGCAGTATTTT.

This chain connects TRBV3-1 to TRBJ2-1; D unresolved. This CDR3 region has 12 residues. The germline V and J ends were trimmed by 5 bases and 8 bases, with 10 bases remaining between them. Germline V gives CDR1 LGHDT, CDR2 YNNKEL (reference sequence). CDR3 in DNA: TGTGCCAGCAGCGTGCTAGGCTATGAGCAGTTCTTC. It encodes CASSVLGYEQFF.

The chain links TRBV27 to TRBJ1-2; D possibly corresponds to TRBD1 (5 bases). CDR1 and CDR2 (germline): MNHEY, SMNVEV (reference sequence). Trimming removed 0 bases from V and 4 bases from J, with 9 bases in between. The CDR3 sequence is 14 residues long. DNA for the CDR3: TGTGCCAGCAGTTTATCGCCAGGGCTCTATGGCTACACCTTC. Translation gives CASSLSPGLYGYTF.

In this sample, this clonotype turned up many times. The chain recombines TRBV20-1 with TRBJ2-6; unclear D gene. There are 12 residues in the CDR3. Germline V gene data show CDR1 as DFQATT and CDR2 as SNEGSKA (reference sequence). V lost 6 bases, J lost 3 bases, and 6 bases lay in between. CDR3 coding DNA: TGCAGTGCCAGCTTTGGGGCCAACGTCCTGACTTTC. It is translated as CSASFGANVLTF.

This clonotype was seen more than once but under ten times. The chain employs TRBV5-1 and TRBJ2-7; D remains unclear. V was cut by 0 bases and J by 3 bases, with 10 bases left in between. CDR1 is SGHRS, CDR2 YFSETQ, per germline. CDR3 size: 14 residues. As DNA, the CDR3 is TGCGCCAGCAGCTTGGTGGGCGGAAACTACGAGCAGTACTTC. It yields the protein CASSLVGGNYEQYF.

This clonotype was observed a few times. The chain is built from TRBV5-1 and TRBJ2-5; either TRBD1 or TRBD2 may supply D (5 bases each). V was clipped by 7 bases and J by 2 bases, with 9 bases between them. The germline V gene has CDR1 SGHRS and CDR2 YFSETQ. The CDR3 loop spans 12 amino acids. CDR3 sequence: CASGRQQETQYF. In nucleotides, the CDR3 is TGCGCCAGCGGGAGACAGCAAGAGACCCAGTACTTC.

In this sample, this clonotype turned up many times. The chain recombines TRBV12-3 or TRBV12-4 with TRBJ1-1, with no clear D. The CDR3 spans 14 residues. V lost 5 bases to trimming and J lost 6 bases, with 16 bases between them. CDR3 region: CASSRMTVVPEAFF. The CDR3 DNA is TGTGCCAGCAGTCGAATGACGGTAGTACCTGAAGCTTTCTTT.

This clonotype has only a few counts. This chain uses TRBV29-1 with TRBJ2-1; the D gene is possibly TRBD2 (6 bases). V lost 0 bases and J lost 7, with 16 bases in between. In germline, CDR1 is SQVTM, CDR2 ANQGSEA. The CDR3 totals 15 residues. Written as DNA, the CDR3 is TGCAGCGTTGAAGATTTATGGGGGGAGTGGAATGAGCAGTTCTTC. It codes for CSVEDLWGEWNEQFF.

This clonotype came up many times. The rearrangement links TRBV29-1 to TRBJ1-1; maybe TRBD1 (5 bases). CDR3 length equals 16 residues. Germline V gives CDR1 SQVTM, CDR2 ANQGSEA. The CDR3 nucleotides are TGCGGGGTCCAGGAAAAGGGACCCCCACTGAACACTGAAGCTTTCTTT. Translated: CGVQEKGPPLNTEAFF.

This clonotype was observed at least ten times. This rearrangement joins TRBV12-3 or TRBV12-4 to TRBJ1-5; D gene ambiguous. CDR3 size: 15 residues. V lost 0 bases and J 4 bases, leaving 10 bases between the germline ends. CDR3 sequence reads: CASSLAWAANQPQHF. The CDR3 coding sequence is TGTGCCAGCAGTTTAGCGTGGGCAGCAAATCAGCCCCAGCATTTT.

This clonotype was observed at least ten times. This chain links TRBV2 with TRBJ2-2, with 8 bases identical to TRBD2. The germline V gene encodes CDR1 SNHLY and CDR2 FYNNEI. J was trimmed by 4 bases and V by 1 base; bases with no gene match: 5. The CDR3 covers 16 residues. This CDR3 reads CASSEVSGSFTGELFF. CDR3 bases: TGTGCCAGCAGTGAAGTCAGCGGGAGTTTCACCGGGGAGCTGTTTTTT.

The rearrangement links TRBV20-1 to TRBJ2-7, with 11 bases fitting TRBD2. The CDR3 length is 17 residues. The germline CDR1 and CDR2 sequences are DFQATT and SNEGSKA (reference sequence). The junction had 8 bases not matched to a gene; V was cut back by 0 bases and J by 1 base. The CDR3 DNA is TGCAGTGCTAGAGATCTGGAGACTAGCGGGGTTTCCTACGAGCAGTACTTC. Protein sequence: CSARDLETSGVSYEQYF.

The chain couples TRBV7-7 to TRBJ2-3; 7 bases match TRBD2. Unmatched junction bases numbered 4, after V lost 5 bases and J lost 2 bases. Germline CDR1 and CDR2: SSHAT and FNYEAQ (reference sequence). The CDR3 has 14 amino acids. The CDR3 spells CASSPGTNTDTQYF. The CDR3 coding sequence is TGTGCCAGCAGCCCAGGGACTAACACAGATACGCAGTATTTT.